The 31 T cell receptor beta chains listed next were all sequenced from one sample in a study of regulatory T cells in long-lasting Graves disease. The sample's time point: newly diagnosed GD, antithyroid drugs for less than 3 months. TCR sequences were obtained from RNA taken from PBMCs. To make TCR beta libraries, researchers used iRepertoire HTBI primers and Arm-PCR of CDR3 regions. TCRdb called the multiplex PCR reads again in MiXCR, with one record for every CDR3 protein. The sample holds more than 300,000 distinct CDR3 sequences, over 9.5% seen once. These data were likewise used in another study, on T cells in Graves' hyperthyroidism and ophthalmopathy.

The sample consisted of peripheral blood mononuclear cells (PBMCs), taken at new diagnosis, from a patient treated with antithyroid drugs. Every receptor here comes from a woman aged 18-29 years with Graves disease.

This chain uses TRBV3-1 with TRBJ1-6; TRBD1 might be the D (6 bases). V lost 3 bases, J lost 7 bases, and 10 bases lay in between. In germline, CDR1 is LGHDT, CDR2 YNNKEL (reference sequence). CDR3 size: 14 residues. The CDR3 DNA reads TGTGCCAGCAGCCAGTCGGACAGCAATTCACCCCTCCACTTT. Encoded protein: CASSQSDSNSPLHF.

V gene TRBV11-3 combines with J gene TRBJ2-7; 8 nucleotides align to TRBD1. V lost 5 bases, J lost 6 bases, and 9 bases stayed unmatched. CDR3 length: 14 amino acids. CDR1 is SGHNT and CDR2 is YENEEA in the germline V gene. The CDR3 DNA reads as TGTGCCAGCAGCAATGGCCAGGGGGCTCTCGAGCAGTACTTC. It encodes CASSNGQGALEQYF.

In its sample, this clonotype was seen many times. This sequence joins TRBV20-1 and TRBJ2-1; weak D call: TRBD1 (5 bases). The ends were cut back, 3 bases at V and 8 bases at J, with 20 bases in the middle. Germline V gene sequence: CDR1 DFQATT, CDR2 SNEGSKA (reference sequence). The CDR3 sequence is 15 residues long. The CDR3 here is CSASLGPYGVHEQFF. The CDR3 nucleotides read TGCAGTGCTAGCCTGGGGCCCTATGGGGTCCATGAGCAGTTCTTC.

This clonotype has a count of ten or more. The chain links TRBV6-2 or TRBV6-3 to TRBJ2-7; D ambiguous. V was pared by 4 bases and J by 2 bases, with 21 bases between. CDR3 length: 17 amino acids. Germline loops: CDR1 MNHEY, CDR2 SVGEGT. The DNA of the CDR3 is TGTGCCAGCAGTTCAGTTACGTCCCGGTCAAGGACCTACGAGCAGTACGTC. Translated, it gives CASSSVTSRSRTYEQYV.

The chain recombines TRBV7-9 with TRBJ1-5, with D maybe TRBD1 (5 bases). CDR1 is SEHNR, CDR2 FQNEAQ, per germline (reference sequence). V lost 6 bases, J lost 5 bases, and 23 bases lay in between. The CDR3 has 17 residues. This chain's CDR3 is CASSPMSGPPSDQPQHF. In DNA, the CDR3 is TGTGCCAGCAGTCCGATGTCAGGGCCTCCTTCCGATCAGCCCCAGCATTTT.

This clonotype was recorded many times. CDR3 sequence: CASSSPGVRTEAFF. CDR3 bases: TGTGCCAGCAGCTCCCCGGGGGTTCGCACTGAAGCTTTCTTT. The genes are TRBV6-1 and TRBJ1-1; maybe TRBD1 (5 bases). V gave up 6 bases and J gave up 4 bases, with 15 bases separating them. The CDR3 is 14 amino acids. CDR1 and CDR2 (germline): MNHNS, SASEGT.

This chain uses TRBV20-1 with TRBJ2-1; 12 nucleotides align to TRBD2. V was pared by 5 bases and J by 6 bases, with 8 bases of the junction left unmatched. Germline loops: CDR1 DFQATT, CDR2 SNEGSKA (reference sequence). The CDR3 runs 15 residues. The CDR3, as DNA: TGCAGTGCTTATTCTAGCGGGGGGGCGGTCAATGAGCAGTTCTTC. Its protein product is CSAYSSGGAVNEQFF.

The J gene is TRBJ2-1, the V gene TRBV5-1; D gene ambiguous. This CDR3 is 11 amino acids long. The ends were cut back, 3 bases at V and 10 bases at J, with 8 bases in the middle. CDR1 and CDR2 from the germline V gene are SGHRS and YFSETQ. For the CDR3, the DNA is TGCGCCAGCAGCTCTACCGGCGAGCAGTTCTTC. This translates into CASSSTGEQFF. Full variable domain (outside the CDR3, taken from reference TRBV5-1 and TRBJ2-1): KAGVTQTPRYLIKTRGQQVTLSCSPISGHRSVSWYQQTPGQGLQFLFEYFSETQRNKGNFPGRFSGRQFSNSRSEMNVSTLELGDSALYLCASSSTGEQFFGPGTRLTVL.

This clonotype has only a few counts. A much bigger clone sits one base away, suggesting this may be a read error. The J gene is TRBJ1-1, the V gene TRBV10-3; D not certain. Germline values: CDR1 ENHRY, CDR2 SYGVKD. The V end was cut by 10 bases, the J end by 6 bases, with 21 bases between. The CDR3 runs to 14 residues. In nucleotides, the CDR3 is TGTGCCACCACCCCTGGGCCAGCCAACCCTGAAGCTTTCTTT. As protein: CATTPGPANPEAFF.

In this sample, this clonotype turned up many times. The chain has TRBV6-2 or TRBV6-3 and TRBJ2-2; 9 positions match TRBD2. The CDR3 loop spans 16 amino acids. V trimming: 3 bases; J trimming: 5 bases; junction bases outside the gene matches: 7. Germline loops: CDR1 MNHEY, CDR2 SVGEGT. CDR3 sequence reads: CASSYRAGGLTGELFF. In nucleotides, the CDR3 is TGTGCCAGCAGTTATCGAGCGGGAGGACTAACCGGGGAGCTGTTTTTT.

This clonotype was recorded many times. J is TRBJ1-4 and V is TRBV14, with D uncertain. Germline lookup yields CDR1 SGHDN and CDR2 FVKESK. The V end was cut by 2 bases, the J end by 2 bases, with 9 bases between. The CDR3 has 15 residues. CDR3 protein: CASSQTGVTNEKLFF. Written as DNA, the CDR3 is TGTGCCAGCAGCCAAACTGGTGTGACTAATGAAAAACTGTTTTTT.

This clonotype was observed many times. The rearrangement links TRBV12-3 or TRBV12-4 to TRBJ1-6, with D maybe TRBD1 (6 bases). This CDR3 spans 14 amino acids. Trimming took 6 bases from V and 7 from J, leaving 13 bases between them. CDR3 nucleotides: TGTGCCAGCAGCCGGACAGTGAGGAATTCACCCCTCCACTTT. Its translation is CASSRTVRNSPLHF.

The rearrangement uses TRBV6-1 and TRBJ2-2; 10 nucleotides match TRBD2. This CDR3 spans 16 amino acids. The germline gives CDR1 MNHNS, CDR2 SASEGT. The V and J ends lost 8 bases and 7 bases, in that order; junction bases with no gene match: 13. The CDR3 coding sequence is TGTGCCAGCGGGGGGCCTAGCGGGAGACGGAACGGGGAGCTGTTTTTT. It yields the protein CASGGPSGRRNGELFF.

This clonotype was found many times. The gene calls are TRBV3-1 and TRBJ2-1; 11 nucleotides line up with TRBD1. CDR3 length: 15 residues. V shed 5 bases and J 10 bases; nucleotides not matched to a gene: 10. Germline loops: CDR1 LGHDT, CDR2 YNNKEL (reference sequence). The CDR3 is CASSTGTGGRGEQFF. Written as DNA, the CDR3 is TGTGCCAGCAGCACCGGGACAGGGGGTAGGGGGGAGCAGTTCTTC.

The chain has TRBV24-1 and TRBJ2-3; D uncertain. Per germline, CDR1 KGHDR and CDR2 SFDVKD. Trimming stripped 5 bases from V and 0 bases from J, with 5 bases between. This CDR3 has 13 residues. The CDR3 region is CATSGVSTDTQYF. The DNA for the CDR3 is TGTGCCACCAGTGGGGTTAGCACAGATACGCAGTATTTT.

This clonotype was detected ten times or more. The chain employs TRBV7-2 and TRBJ2-5, with 8 bases aligning to TRBD2. The CDR3 length is 15 residues. Per germline, CDR1 SGHTA and CDR2 FQGNSA. The junction had 8 bases not matched to a gene; V was cut back by 3 bases and J by 5 bases. The CDR3 spells CASSFSAGAGETQYF. DNA of the CDR3: TGTGCCAGCAGCTTCTCAGCGGGAGCAGGGGAGACCCAGTACTTC.

This clonotype was counted ten times or more. The chain couples TRBV12-3 or TRBV12-4 to TRBJ2-2; TRBD2 aligns across 10 bases. Unmatched junction bases numbered 5, after V lost 3 bases and J lost 4 bases. This CDR3 has 16 amino acids. The CDR3 sequence: CASSLRLAGFTGELFF. Written as DNA, the CDR3 is TGTGCCAGCAGTTTGAGACTAGCGGGCTTCACCGGGGAGCTGTTTTTT.

This clonotype was counted many times. The chain has TRBV6-2 or TRBV6-3 and TRBJ2-1, with D maybe TRBD1 (8 bases). Germline V gene data show CDR1 as MNHEY and CDR2 as SVGEGT. The CDR3 sequence is 18 residues long. Deletions cut 5 bases from V and 1 base from J, with 21 bases between. As DNA, the CDR3 is TGTGCCAGCAGTCCATCCGACAGGGGACTACCTTCCTACAATGAGCAGTTCTTC. Translation: CASSPSDRGLPSYNEQFF.

This clonotype occurred many times. This chain links TRBV20-1 with TRBJ1-1; a possible D gene is TRBD1 (6 bases). V dropped 4 bases and J dropped 5 bases, with 11 bases sitting between them. CDR3 length equals 12 residues. Germline assignment: CDR1 DFQATT and CDR2 SNEGSKA (reference sequence). CDR3 sequence reads: CSATRTVTEAFF. CDR3 DNA sequence: TGCAGTGCTACCCGGACAGTAACTGAAGCTTTCTTT.

The rearrangement uses TRBV12-5 and TRBJ1-5; possibly TRBD1 for D (5 bases). The germline V and J ends were trimmed by 1 base and 6 bases, with 7 bases remaining between them. The CDR3 length is 13 residues. The germline CDR1 and CDR2 sequences are LGHNT and FRNRAP. The CDR3 bases are TGTGCTAGTGGTTTGGGCGGGGGTCAGCCCCAGCATTTT. Translated: CASGLGGGQPQHF.

This clonotype was observed at least ten times. The chain recombines TRBV7-8 with TRBJ1-2; no clear D gene. V was trimmed by 1 base and J by 2 bases, leaving 14 bases between them. Per the germline V gene, CDR1 is SGHVS and CDR2 is FQNEAQ. The CDR3 is made up of 16 amino acids. The CDR3 here is CASSLEWASRNYGYTF. The DNA for the CDR3 is TGTGCCAGCAGCTTAGAGTGGGCCAGTAGAAACTATGGCTACACCTTC.

This clonotype was counted many times. The chain couples TRBV20-1 to TRBJ2-1; TRBD2 matches at 11 bases. With V trimmed by 4 bases and J by 9 bases, 11 bases remained unmatched. The CDR3 runs to 15 residues. Germline V gene sequence: CDR1 DFQATT, CDR2 SNEGSKA (reference sequence). The CDR3 DNA follows: TGCAGTGCTACCACAATAGCGGGGGGGCGGGGTGAGCAGTTCTTC. Its protein product is CSATTIAGGRGEQFF.

At least ten counts were recorded for this clonotype. The chain carries TRBV28 and TRBJ2-1, with D unresolved. Germline V lookup: CDR1 MDHEN, CDR2 SYDVKM. Between the trimmed V and J ends, which lost 3 bases and 0 bases, there was a span of 9 bases. The CDR3 extends over 15 amino acids. CDR3 sequence (DNA): TGTGCCAGCAGTTTCGGCCCGAGCTCCTACAATGAGCAGTTCTTC. This codes for CASSFGPSSYNEQFF.

This chain links TRBV12-3 or TRBV12-4 with TRBJ2-7; D uncertain. V lost 3 bases and J 4 bases, leaving 10 bases between the germline ends. CDR3 length equals 13 residues. The CDR3 reads CASSLAKRYEQYF. The DNA for the CDR3 is TGTGCCAGCAGTTTGGCCAAGCGATACGAGCAGTACTTC.

This clonotype was detected ten times or more. This chain connects TRBV7-2 to TRBJ2-3; D not resolved. The CDR3 consists of 15 residues. CDR1 SGHTA and CDR2 FQGNSA come from the germline V gene. V shed 2 bases and J shed 5 bases, with 14 bases lying between them. The DNA for the CDR3 is TGTGCCAGCAGCTTAAATTTCCAACCGTTAGATACGCAGTATTTT. Amino acids: CASSLNFQPLDTQYF.

There are many counts of this clonotype. This chain links TRBV11-2 with TRBJ1-4; no firm D call. Trimming stripped 2 bases from V and 8 bases from J, with 21 bases between. This CDR3 is 17 amino acids long. Germline V gene lookup returns CDR1 SGHAT and CDR2 FQNNGV. The chain's CDR3 is CASSLRGRIRIGEKLFF. For the CDR3, the DNA is TGTGCCAGCAGCTTAAGAGGCCGGATCAGGATCGGCGAAAAACTGTTTTTT.

In its sample, this clonotype was seen a few times. The chain joins TRBV7-9 to TRBJ2-1; 8 bases agree with TRBD1. Germline assignment: CDR1 SEHNR and CDR2 FQNEAQ (reference sequence). V lost 1 base to trimming and J lost 3 bases; unmatched junction nucleotides: 8. The CDR3 runs to 17 residues. The CDR3 here is CASSLGQQGVLYNEQFF. The DNA of the CDR3 is TGTGCCAGCAGCTTAGGACAACAGGGGGTTCTCTACAATGAGCAGTTCTTC.

The table lists this clonotype with a few counts. The CDR3 is CASRGLRSGANVLTF. In DNA, the CDR3 is TGTGCCAGCAGGGGCCTTCGCTCTGGGGCCAACGTCCTGACTTTC. This sequence joins TRBV6-1 and TRBJ2-6; no firm D call. The CDR3 has 15 residues. V lost 6 bases and J lost 0, with 9 bases in between. Germline assignment: CDR1 MNHNS and CDR2 SASEGT.

This clonotype was recorded a few times. V gene TRBV20-1 combines with J gene TRBJ2-2, with TRBD2 matching 11 bases. CDR3 size: 15 residues. Trimming took 7 bases from V and 5 from J; bases not matched to a gene: 9. Germline V gene sequence: CDR1 DFQATT, CDR2 SNEGSKA (reference sequence). CDR3 protein: CSVSGGAIFTGELFF. Written as DNA, the CDR3 is TGCAGTGTTAGCGGGGGGGCCATTTTTACCGGGGAGCTGTTTTTT.

The genes are TRBV28 and TRBJ2-1; 14 nucleotides agree with TRBD2. The length of the CDR3 is 15 residues. Germline CDR1 MDHEN, CDR2 SYDVKM. Losses at the gene ends were 5 bases for V and 6 bases for J; bases not matched to a gene: 3. CDR3 amino acids: CASSGTSGSGNEQFF. In nucleotides, the CDR3 is TGTGCCAGCAGTGGGACTAGCGGGAGTGGCAATGAGCAGTTCTTC.

This clonotype was recorded at least ten times. V and J are TRBV20-1 and TRBJ2-1, with 7 bases matching TRBD1. This CDR3 has 16 amino acids. CDR1 is DFQATT and CDR2 is SNEGSKA in the germline V gene (reference sequence). V trimming: 5 bases; J trimming: 0 bases; junction bases outside the gene matches: 10. In DNA form, the CDR3 reads TGCAGTGCTGGGGACCGACAGGGACGCTCCTACAATGAGCAGTTCTTC. Translation gives CSAGDRQGRSYNEQFF.